Given below is one T cell receptor beta chain in context. No cognate antigen has been identified for it. No qualities accompany the bases; no much larger clone lies one base away. The method was the immunoSEQ multiplex PCR assay. TCRdb stores this immuneACCESS table with in-frame sequences only. Part of the clones is absent; in the studies checked, under half of the shortfall reflects unresolved V genes, and no reason is known for the rest. The sample table shows under 65,000 clones, and about 93% are seen once. Jointly, the top ten make up 2.6% of the sample. Based on the germline V gene, the CDR1 and CDR2 sequences are SGHVS and FQNEAQ. V lost 5 bases and J lost 3 bases, and the count of bases not matched to a germline gene is 9. Reading from cysteine to phenylalanine, the CDR3 counts 15 amino acids. This entry keeps only the CDR3 DNA: 45 bases, framed from base 1. The data belong to a study of T cell changes during pregnancy in multiple sclerosis (dated by TCRdb to 2018 to 2020). For context, the study as a whole: The study examined how the T cell repertoire changed over the course of pregnancy in women with multiple sclerosis.

The sequence links TRBV7-8 to TRBJ2-5; 7 central bases correspond to TRBD1. The sequenced sample was CD8+ T cells from peripheral blood mononuclear cells, obtained in the third trimester of pregnancy. The clonotype was recovered from a female donor with multiple sclerosis, enrolled in a pregnancy study. This receptor carries the CDR3 CASSPYSGTEETQYF. The DNA reads as follows: TGTGCCAGCAGCCCCTATTCCGGGACAGAAGAGACCCAGTACTTC.